The count of the clone carrying this TCR beta chain is one. Its specificity is unknown. The data belong to a study of cytomegalovirus exposure and HLA in healthy donors. Findings and limits, study-wide: It was reported in a later analysis that an Asian-associated ancestry cluster showed fewer N-insertions than the roughly 670-donor mean.

PCR used 60 Vbeta primers and 13 Jbeta primers. Using immunoSEQ multiplex PCR, the repertoire was profiled, and TCRdb retains in-frame clones only, with some absent. This table holds roughly 100,000 clones, 76% found once. V was cut by 1 base and J by 1 base, with 2 bases left in between. Germline-derived CDR1 and CDR2 are SGHDT and YYEEEE. The CDR3 consists of 12 residues. The clonotype was recovered from a man aged 40-55 years in good health and CMV-seronegative. The sequenced sample consisted of PBMCs. V and J are TRBV5-6 and TRBJ1-1, with D unclear. The CDR3 DNA follows: TGTGCCAGCAGCTTGCGGAACACTGAAGCTTTCTTT. Its protein is CASSLRNTEAFF.